The source of this T cell receptor beta chain is a study of tumor and adjacent non-tumor tissue in lung cancer. A modified ARM-PCR protocol with three rounds of nested PCR amplified TCRbeta. TCRdb re-analysed the multiplex PCR reads in MiXCR, keeping a single row per CDR3 protein. The table lists about 44,000 distinct CDR3 sequences, about two thirds of them singletons. In its sample, this clonotype was seen a few times. The germline V gene has CDR1 SGHAT and CDR2 FQNNGV. The CDR3 consists of 12 residues. V lost 3 bases, J lost 8 bases, and 3 bases stayed unmatched. The template was RNA from unsorted bulk tissue. More than 3 cm separated this lung sample from the edge of the tumor.

This sequence was found in a woman between 65 and 79 years old with non-small cell lung cancer. This chain connects TRBV11-2 to TRBJ1-2; 7 bases align to TRBD1. The sequencing sample was made of distant non-tumor lung tissue. DNA for the CDR3: TGTGCCAGCAGCTTCGGACAGGCCGGCTACACCTTC. This gives the protein CASSFGQAGYTF. Variable domain in full (rest from reference TRBV11-2 and TRBJ1-2): EAGVAQSPRYKIIEKRQSVAFWCNPISGHATLYWYQQILGQGPKLLIQFQNNGVVDDSQLPKDRFSAERLKGVDSTLKIQPAKLEDSAVYLCASSFGQAGYTFGSGTRLTVV.